This T cell receptor (beta chain) is drawn from a study of T-cell reconstitution after alpha-beta-depleted transplantation in children. CDR1 and CDR2 (germline): SEHNR, FQNEAQ (reference sequence). The CDR3 contains 15 residues. The V segment lost 2 bases and the J segment 4 bases; nucleotides outside the gene matches: 6. This sample's TCRbeta library carried unique molecular identifier barcodes. MiXCR, applied by TCRdb to the PCR reads, yields one record per CDR3 protein. The sample records 900,000 or so distinct CDR3 sequences, 15% to 20% being singletons. The sample here was PBMCs, mostly from graft donor cells, taken 360 days after TCRalphabeta/CD19-depleted stem cell transplant. This TCR derives from a male patient between 5 and 17 years old who had a stem cell transplant for acute lymphoblastic leukemia, so the T cells may come from the graft donor. The chain uses TRBV7-9 and TRBJ2-7; 9 bases are a match to TRBD2. The CDR3 loop reads CASSLTREGQYEQYF. DNA of the CDR3: TGTGCCAGCAGCTTAACGCGGGAGGGCCAATACGAGCAGTACTTC.